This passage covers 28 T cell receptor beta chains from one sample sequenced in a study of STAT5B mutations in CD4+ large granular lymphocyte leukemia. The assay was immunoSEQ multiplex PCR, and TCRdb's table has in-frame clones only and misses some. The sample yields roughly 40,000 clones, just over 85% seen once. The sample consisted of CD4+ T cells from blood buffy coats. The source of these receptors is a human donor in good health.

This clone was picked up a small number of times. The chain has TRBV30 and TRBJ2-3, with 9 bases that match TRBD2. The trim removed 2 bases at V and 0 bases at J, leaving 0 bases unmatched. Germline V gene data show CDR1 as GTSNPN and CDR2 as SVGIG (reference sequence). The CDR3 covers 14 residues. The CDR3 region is CAWSTSGSTDTQYF. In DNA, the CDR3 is TGTGCCTGGAGTACTAGCGGGAGCACAGATACGCAGTATTTT.

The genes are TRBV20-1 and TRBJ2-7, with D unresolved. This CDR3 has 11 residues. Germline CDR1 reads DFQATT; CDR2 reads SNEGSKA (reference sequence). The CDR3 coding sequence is TGCAGCGGTAGGAGCTCCTACGAGCAGTACTTC. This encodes CSGRSSYEQYF.

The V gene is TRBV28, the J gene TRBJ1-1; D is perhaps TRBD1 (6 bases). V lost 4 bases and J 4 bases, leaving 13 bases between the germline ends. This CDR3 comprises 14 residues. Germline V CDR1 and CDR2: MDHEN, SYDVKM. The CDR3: CASSSPGVGTEAFF. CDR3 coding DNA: TGTGCCAGCAGTTCCCCAGGGGTGGGCACTGAAGCTTTCTTT.

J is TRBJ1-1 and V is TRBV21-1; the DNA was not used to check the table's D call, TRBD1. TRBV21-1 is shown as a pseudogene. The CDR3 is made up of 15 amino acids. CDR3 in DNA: TGTGCCAGCAGCAAAAGCGACAGGGAGAACACTGAAGCTTTCTTT. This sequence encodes CASSKSDRENTEAFF.

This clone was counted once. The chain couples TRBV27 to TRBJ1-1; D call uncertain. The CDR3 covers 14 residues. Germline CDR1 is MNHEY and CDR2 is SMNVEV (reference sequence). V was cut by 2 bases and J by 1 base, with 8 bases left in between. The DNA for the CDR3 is TGTGCCAGCAGTTTAATGGCGGGGAACACTGAAGCTTTCTTT. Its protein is CASSLMAGNTEAFF.

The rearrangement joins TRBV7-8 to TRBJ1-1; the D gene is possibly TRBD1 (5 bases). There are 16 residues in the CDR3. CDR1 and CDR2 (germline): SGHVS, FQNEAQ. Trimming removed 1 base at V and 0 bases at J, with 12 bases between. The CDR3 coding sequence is TGTGCCAGCAGCTTAGTTGGGGGGGGATTGAACACTGAAGCTTTCTTT. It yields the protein CASSLVGGGLNTEAFF. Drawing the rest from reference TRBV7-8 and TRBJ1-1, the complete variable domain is GAGVSQSPRYKVAKRGQDVALRCDPISGHVSLFWYQQALGQGPEFLTYFQNEAQLDKSGLPSDRFFAERPEGSVSTLKIQRTQQEDSAVYLCASSLVGGGLNTEAFFGQGTRLTVV.

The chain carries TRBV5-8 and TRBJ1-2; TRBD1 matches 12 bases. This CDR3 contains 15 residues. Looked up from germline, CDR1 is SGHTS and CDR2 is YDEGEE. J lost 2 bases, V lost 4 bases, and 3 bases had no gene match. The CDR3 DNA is TGTGCCAGCAGCATCGGGACAGGGGGCAACTATGGCTACACCTTC. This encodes CASSIGTGGNYGYTF.

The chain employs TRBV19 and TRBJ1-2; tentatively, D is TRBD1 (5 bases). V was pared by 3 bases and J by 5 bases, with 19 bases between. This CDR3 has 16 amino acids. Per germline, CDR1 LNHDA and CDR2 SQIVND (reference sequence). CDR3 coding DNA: TGTGCCAGTAGTATCCTCCGGGACGGCGTAGGATATGGCTACACCTTC. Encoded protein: CASSILRDGVGYGYTF.

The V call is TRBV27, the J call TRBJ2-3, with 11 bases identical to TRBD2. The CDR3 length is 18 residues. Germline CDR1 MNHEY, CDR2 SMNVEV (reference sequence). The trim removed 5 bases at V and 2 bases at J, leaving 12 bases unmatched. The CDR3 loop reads CASSPLLAGDSPTDTQYF. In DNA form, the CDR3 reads TGTGCCAGCAGTCCGCTACTAGCGGGAGACTCCCCCACAGATACGCAGTATTTT.

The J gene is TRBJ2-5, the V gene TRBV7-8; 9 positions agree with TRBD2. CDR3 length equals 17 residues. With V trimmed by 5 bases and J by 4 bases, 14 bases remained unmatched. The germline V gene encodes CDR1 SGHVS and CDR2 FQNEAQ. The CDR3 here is CASSPLGASGIRETQYF. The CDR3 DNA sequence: TGTGCCAGCAGCCCATTGGGGGCTAGCGGGATAAGAGAGACCCAGTACTTC.

The CDR3 here is CASSRQGPAYEQYF. CDR3 in DNA: TGTGCCAGCAGCCGACAGGGTCCAGCCTACGAGCAGTACTTC. V and J are TRBV7-9 and TRBJ2-7; TRBD1 matches 7 bases. CDR1 is SEHNR, CDR2 FQNEAQ, per germline (reference sequence). V shed 5 bases and J 2 bases; nucleotides not matched to a gene: 6. The CDR3 length is 14 residues.

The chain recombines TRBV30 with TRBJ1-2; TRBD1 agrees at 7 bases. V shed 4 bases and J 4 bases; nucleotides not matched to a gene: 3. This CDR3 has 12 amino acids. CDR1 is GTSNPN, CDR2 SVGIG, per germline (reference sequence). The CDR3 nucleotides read TGTGCCTGGAAGACAGGGCCCTATGGCTACACCTTC. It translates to CAWKTGPYGYTF.

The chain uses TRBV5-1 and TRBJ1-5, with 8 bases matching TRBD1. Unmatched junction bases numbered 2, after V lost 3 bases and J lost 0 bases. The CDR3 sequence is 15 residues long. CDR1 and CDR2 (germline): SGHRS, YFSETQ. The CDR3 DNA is TGCGCCAGCAGCTACGGACAGGGTAGCAATCAGCCCCAGCATTTT. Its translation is CASSYGQGSNQPQHF. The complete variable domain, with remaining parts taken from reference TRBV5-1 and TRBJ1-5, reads KAGVTQTPRYLIKTRGQQVTLSCSPISGHRSVSWYQQTPGQGLQFLFEYFSETQRNKGNFPGRFSGRQFSNSRSEMNVSTLELGDSALYLCASSYGQGSNQPQHFGDGTRLSIL.

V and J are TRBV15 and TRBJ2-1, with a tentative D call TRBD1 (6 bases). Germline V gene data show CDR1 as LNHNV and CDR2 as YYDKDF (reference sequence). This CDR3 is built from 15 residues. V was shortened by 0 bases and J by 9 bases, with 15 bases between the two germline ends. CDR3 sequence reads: CATSRDQGRGVEQFF. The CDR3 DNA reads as TGTGCCACCAGCAGAGATCAAGGCAGGGGTGTTGAGCAGTTCTTC. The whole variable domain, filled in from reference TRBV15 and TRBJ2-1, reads DAMVIQNPRYQVTQFGKPVTLSCSQTLNHNVMYWYQQKSSQAPKLLFHYYDKDFNNEADTPDNFQSRRPNTSFCFLDIRSPGLGDTAMYLCATSRDQGRGVEQFFGPGTRLTVL.

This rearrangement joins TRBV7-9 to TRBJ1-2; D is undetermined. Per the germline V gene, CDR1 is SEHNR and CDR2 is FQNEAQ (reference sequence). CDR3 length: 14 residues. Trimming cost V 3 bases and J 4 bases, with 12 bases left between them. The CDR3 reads CASSLSEERYGYTF. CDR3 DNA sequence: TGTGCCAGCAGCTTGTCCGAGGAGCGCTATGGCTACACCTTC.

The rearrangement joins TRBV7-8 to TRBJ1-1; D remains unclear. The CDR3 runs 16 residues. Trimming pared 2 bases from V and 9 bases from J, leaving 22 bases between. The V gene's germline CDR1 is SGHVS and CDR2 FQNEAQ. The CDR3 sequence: CASSLRTDPTQIKAFF. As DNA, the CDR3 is TGTGCCAGCAGCTTACGGACGGACCCGACCCAAATCAAAGCTTTCTTT.

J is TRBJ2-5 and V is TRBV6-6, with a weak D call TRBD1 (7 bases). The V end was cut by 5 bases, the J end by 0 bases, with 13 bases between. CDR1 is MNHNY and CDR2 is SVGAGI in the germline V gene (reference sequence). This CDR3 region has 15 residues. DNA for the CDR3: TGTGCCAGCAGTAGGACAGGAGGGTACCAAGAGACCCAGTACTTC. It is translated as CASSRTGGYQETQYF.

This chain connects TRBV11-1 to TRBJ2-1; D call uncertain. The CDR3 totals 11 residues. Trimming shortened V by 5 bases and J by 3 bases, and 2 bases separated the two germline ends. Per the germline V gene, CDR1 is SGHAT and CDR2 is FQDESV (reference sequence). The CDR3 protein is CASSNYNEQFF. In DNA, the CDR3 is TGTGCCAGCAGCAACTACAATGAGCAGTTCTTC.

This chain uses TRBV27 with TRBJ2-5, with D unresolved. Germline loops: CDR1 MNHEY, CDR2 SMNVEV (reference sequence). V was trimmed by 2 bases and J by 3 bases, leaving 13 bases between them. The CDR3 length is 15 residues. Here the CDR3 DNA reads TGTGCCAGCAGTTTAAACGGGCAGTGGGAAGAGACCCAGTACTTC. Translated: CASSLNGQWEETQYF.

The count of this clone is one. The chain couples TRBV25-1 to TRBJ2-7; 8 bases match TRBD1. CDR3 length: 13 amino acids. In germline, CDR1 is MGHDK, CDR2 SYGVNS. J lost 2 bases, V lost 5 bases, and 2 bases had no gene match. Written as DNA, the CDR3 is TGTGCCAGCAGTAAGACAGGGGCCTACGAGCAGTACTTC. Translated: CASSKTGAYEQYF.

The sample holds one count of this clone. CDR3 DNA sequence: TGTGCCTGGGGACATGTTGGAAACACCATATATTTT. Translation gives CAWGHVGNTIYF. The chain recombines TRBV30 with TRBJ1-3; a possible D gene is TRBD1 (5 bases). Germline CDR1 GTSNPN, CDR2 SVGIG (reference sequence). The CDR3 length is 12 residues. Trimming took off 5 bases at V and 3 bases at J, with 8 bases between the two ends.

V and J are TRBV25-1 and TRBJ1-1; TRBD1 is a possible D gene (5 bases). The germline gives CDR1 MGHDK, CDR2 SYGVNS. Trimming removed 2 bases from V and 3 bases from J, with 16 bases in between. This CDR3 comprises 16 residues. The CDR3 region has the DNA TGTGCCAGCAGTGAACCGGACACGTCCCTGGACACTGAAGCTTTCTTT. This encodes CASSEPDTSLDTEAFF.

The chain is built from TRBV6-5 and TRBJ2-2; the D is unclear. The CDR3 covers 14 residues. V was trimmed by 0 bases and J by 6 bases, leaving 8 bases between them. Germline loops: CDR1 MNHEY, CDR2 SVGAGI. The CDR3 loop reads CASSYSMGSGELFF. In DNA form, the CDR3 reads TGTGCCAGCAGTTACTCGATGGGTTCCGGGGAGCTGTTTTTT.

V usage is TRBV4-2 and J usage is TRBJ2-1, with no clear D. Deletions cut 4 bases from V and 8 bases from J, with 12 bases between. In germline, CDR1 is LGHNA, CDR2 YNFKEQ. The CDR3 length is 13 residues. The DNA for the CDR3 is TGTGCCAGCAGCCGAACAGCCGGCCATGAGCAGTTCTTC. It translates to CASSRTAGHEQFF.

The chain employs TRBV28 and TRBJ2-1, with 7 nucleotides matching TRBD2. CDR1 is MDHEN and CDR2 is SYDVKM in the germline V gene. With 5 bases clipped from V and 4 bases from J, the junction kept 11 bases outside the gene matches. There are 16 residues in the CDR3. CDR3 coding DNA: TGTGCCAGCAGTCTTTGGAGAGGACTAGTATACAATGAGCAGTTCTTC. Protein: CASSLWRGLVYNEQFF.

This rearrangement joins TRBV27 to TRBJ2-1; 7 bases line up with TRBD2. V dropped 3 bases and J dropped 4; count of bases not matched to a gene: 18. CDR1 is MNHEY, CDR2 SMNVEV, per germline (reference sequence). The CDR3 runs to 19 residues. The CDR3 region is CASSFRPEWFAGDYNEQFF. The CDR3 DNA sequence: TGTGCCAGCAGTTTCCGCCCCGAGTGGTTTGCGGGAGATTACAATGAGCAGTTCTTC.

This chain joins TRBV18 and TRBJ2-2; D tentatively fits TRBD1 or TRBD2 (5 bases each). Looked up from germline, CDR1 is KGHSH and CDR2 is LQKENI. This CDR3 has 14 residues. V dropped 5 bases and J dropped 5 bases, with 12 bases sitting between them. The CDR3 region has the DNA TGTGCCAGCTCAGCTTACGAGGGGACCGGGGAGCTGTTTTTT. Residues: CASSAYEGTGELFF.

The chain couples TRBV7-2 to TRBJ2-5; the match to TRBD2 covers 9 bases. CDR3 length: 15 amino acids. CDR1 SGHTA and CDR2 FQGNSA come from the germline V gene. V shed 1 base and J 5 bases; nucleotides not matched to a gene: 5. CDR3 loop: CASSLVAGASETQYF. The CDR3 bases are TGTGCCAGCAGCTTAGTAGCGGGAGCGTCCGAGACCCAGTACTTC.